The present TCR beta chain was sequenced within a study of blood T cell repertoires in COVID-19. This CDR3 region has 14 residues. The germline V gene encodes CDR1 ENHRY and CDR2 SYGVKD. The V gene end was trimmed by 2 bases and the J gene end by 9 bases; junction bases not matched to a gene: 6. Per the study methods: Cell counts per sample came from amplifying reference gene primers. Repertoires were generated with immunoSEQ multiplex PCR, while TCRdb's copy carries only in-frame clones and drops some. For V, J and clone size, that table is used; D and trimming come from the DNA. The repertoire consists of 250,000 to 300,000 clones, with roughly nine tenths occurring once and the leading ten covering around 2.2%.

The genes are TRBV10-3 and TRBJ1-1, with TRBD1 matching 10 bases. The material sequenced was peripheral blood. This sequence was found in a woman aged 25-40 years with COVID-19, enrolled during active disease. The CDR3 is CAISEPGQGTKAFF. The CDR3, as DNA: TGTGCCATCAGTGAGCCGGGACAGGGGACCAAAGCTTTCTTT.